Below are 21 T cell receptor beta chains sequenced from a single sample in a study of cytomegalovirus exposure and HLA in healthy donors. Researchers ran the PCR with 60 Vbeta and 13 Jbeta primers. Some clones are missing from TCRdb's copy, which holds only in-frame ones; the method was immunoSEQ multiplex PCR. The sample shows around 170,000 clones, around 81% of them seen only once. Sequenced sample: PBMCs. The receptors originated from a man aged 35-49 years in good health and CMV-seronegative.

DNA of the CDR3: TGTGCCAGTAGTATAGATTATGGCACAGGGAACTCACCCCTCCACTTT. Its protein product is CASSIDYGTGNSPLHF. V gene TRBV19 combines with J gene TRBJ1-6, with D tentatively TRBD1 (6 bases). Looked up from germline, CDR1 is LNHDA and CDR2 is SQIVND (reference sequence). The length of the CDR3 is 16 residues. The V end lost 0 bases, the J end lost 10 bases, and 16 bases lay between the germline ends.

The chain recombines TRBV5-4 with TRBJ2-1; the match to TRBD2 covers 9 bases. Unmatched junction bases numbered 6, after V lost 0 bases and J lost 8 bases. The CDR3 is 15 amino acids. CDR1 is SGHNT, CDR2 YYREEE, per germline (reference sequence). As DNA, the CDR3 is TGTGCCAGCAGCTTGGACCGGACTAGCGTGCATGAGCAGTTCTTC. Its translation: CASSLDRTSVHEQFF.

CDR3 sequence (DNA): TGTGCCAGCAGCTTTACCGATCCGGGGGGGGATACGCAGTATTTT. This gives the protein CASSFTDPGGDTQYF. The chain employs TRBV5-6 and TRBJ2-3, with 8 bases matching TRBD2. The J segment lost 6 bases and the V segment lost 2 bases, leaving 8 bases of the junction unmatched. There are 15 residues in the CDR3. Germline V gene data show CDR1 as SGHDT and CDR2 as YYEEEE.

The V gene is TRBV7-8, the J gene TRBJ2-7, with TRBD2 matching 10 bases. With V trimmed by 5 bases and J by 4 bases, 5 bases remained unmatched. The length of the CDR3 is 14 residues. CDR1 is SGHVS, CDR2 FQNEAQ, per germline. The CDR3 protein is CASSQLAGPYEQYF. In DNA, the CDR3 is TGTGCCAGCAGCCAACTAGCGGGACCATACGAGCAGTACTTC. The full variable domain, rest sourced from reference TRBV7-8 and TRBJ2-7, is GAGVSQSPRYKVAKRGQDVALRCDPISGHVSLFWYQQALGQGPEFLTYFQNEAQLDKSGLPSDRFFAERPEGSVSTLKIQRTQQEDSAVYLCASSQLAGPYEQYFGPGTRLTVT.

The rearrangement joins TRBV18 to TRBJ2-7; D possibly corresponds to TRBD1 (6 bases). Germline values: CDR1 KGHSH, CDR2 LQKENI. This CDR3 is 17 amino acids long. Trimming stripped 8 bases from V and 3 bases from J, with 26 bases between. CDR3 residues: CASTEAGIQGSLYEQYF. The CDR3 DNA follows: TGTGCCAGCACCGAAGCCGGGATACAGGGATCCCTCTACGAGCAGTACTTC.

The chain couples TRBV15 to TRBJ1-3; TRBD1 is a possible D gene (6 bases). The CDR3 covers 16 residues. CDR1 and CDR2 from the germline V gene are LNHNV and YYDKDF (reference sequence). Trimming removed 2 bases from V and 4 bases from J, with 15 bases in between. CDR3 sequence: CATSRSWGGTGNTIYF. The CDR3, as DNA: TGTGCCACCAGCAGAAGTTGGGGGGGGACAGGAAACACCATATATTTT.

This sequence joins TRBV27 and TRBJ2-7, with TRBD1 matching over 9 bases. Germline V gene lookup returns CDR1 MNHEY and CDR2 SMNVEV (reference sequence). Losses at the gene ends were 4 bases for V and 6 bases for J; bases not matched to a gene: 7. This CDR3 region has 14 residues. CDR3: CASSSGQGWGEQYF. CDR3 nucleotides: TGTGCCAGCAGTTCCGGACAGGGGTGGGGCGAGCAGTACTTC.

This clone has more than one count but fewer than ten. This chain connects TRBV4-1 to TRBJ2-7; possible D gene TRBD2, 5 bases. The V gene's germline CDR1 is MGHRA and CDR2 YSYEKL. This CDR3 is built from 16 residues. V was trimmed by 2 bases and J by 0 bases, leaving 14 bases between them. The CDR3 DNA reads as TGCGCCAGCAGCCAACCTTCCGGGGTCAGCTCCTACGAGCAGTACTTC. Translation gives CASSQPSGVSSYEQYF.

The chain uses TRBV7-2 and TRBJ2-7; 7 positions match TRBD2. Trimming at V came to 3 bases and at J to 6 bases, leaving 5 bases not matched to a gene. CDR1 is SGHTA, CDR2 FQGNSA, per germline. The CDR3 has 13 residues. In nucleotides, the CDR3 is TGTGCCAGCAGCTTCGGACTAGTTTTCGAGCAGTACTTC. Protein sequence: CASSFGLVFEQYF. The variable domain in full, with the rest retrieved from reference TRBV7-2 and TRBJ2-7, is GAGVSQSPSNKVTEKGKDVELRCDPISGHTALYWYRQSLGQGLEFLIYFQGNSAPDKSGLPSDRFSAERTGGSVSTLTIQRTQQEDSAVYLCASSFGLVFEQYFGPGTRLTVT.

The rearrangement uses TRBV5-6 and TRBJ2-3; 7 positions match TRBD2. V dropped 5 bases and J dropped 5; count of bases not matched to a gene: 8. Germline lookup yields CDR1 SGHDT and CDR2 YYEEEE. The CDR3 covers 14 residues. CDR3 loop: CASRGTGGGDTQYF. Here the CDR3 DNA reads TGTGCCAGCAGAGGGACGGGGGGTGGAGATACGCAGTATTTT.

This rearrangement joins TRBV18 to TRBJ1-2; a possible D gene is TRBD1 (5 bases). Germline V CDR1 and CDR2: KGHSH, LQKENI. Trimming removed 3 bases from V and 1 base from J, with 6 bases in between. This CDR3 comprises 13 residues. The CDR3 here is CASSPGLNYGYTF. In nucleotides, the CDR3 is TGTGCCAGCTCACCGGGGCTTAACTATGGCTACACCTTC.

About this clone itself: The same CDR3 can be traced to other DNA sequences in this sample. The chain uses TRBV7-2 and TRBJ1-1; 8 bases line up with TRBD1. The CDR3 extends over 14 amino acids. Unmatched junction bases numbered 4, after V lost 6 bases and J lost 1 base. From germline, CDR1 is SGHTA and CDR2 FQGNSA. CDR3 region: CASSLDRANTEAFF. DNA for the CDR3: TGTGCCAGCAGTCTGGACAGGGCGAACACTGAAGCTTTCTTT.

This clone turned up a few times. The rearrangement links TRBV5-1 to TRBJ1-2; 8 nucleotides match TRBD1. Looked up from germline, CDR1 is SGHRS and CDR2 is YFSETQ. The CDR3 is 16 amino acids. J gave up 5 bases and V 2 bases, and 11 bases lay outside the gene matches. The CDR3 coding sequence is TGCGCCAGCAGCTTAGGCCGAACAGGGGGAACATATGGCTACACCTTC. This encodes CASSLGRTGGTYGYTF. The variable domain in full, completed from reference TRBV5-1 and TRBJ1-2, reads KAGVTQTPRYLIKTRGQQVTLSCSPISGHRSVSWYQQTPGQGLQFLFEYFSETQRNKGNFPGRFSGRQFSNSRSEMNVSTLELGDSALYLCASSLGRTGGTYGYTFGSGTRLTVV.

The genes are TRBV6-5 and TRBJ2-1, with D uncertain. Germline CDR1 reads MNHEY; CDR2 reads SVGAGI. The CDR3 consists of 13 residues. The germline V and J ends were trimmed by 10 bases and 4 bases, with 14 bases remaining between them. The CDR3 loop is CATPLGEYNEQFF. Here the CDR3 DNA reads TGTGCCACCCCTCTAGGAGAGTACAATGAGCAGTTCTTC.

This clone appeared once. The gene calls are TRBV4-3 and TRBJ2-7, with 8 bases lining up with TRBD2. CDR3 length: 15 residues. Trimming took 1 base from V and 4 from J; bases not matched to a gene: 6. Germline loops: CDR1 LGHNA, CDR2 YSLEER. The CDR3 reads CASSQARLAGYEQYF. Here the CDR3 DNA reads TGCGCCAGCAGCCAAGCCAGGCTAGCGGGTTACGAGCAGTACTTC.

V is TRBV7-8 and J is TRBJ1-2; unclear D gene. The CDR3 has 12 residues. Trimming pared 5 bases from V and 0 bases from J, leaving 4 bases between. Germline lookup yields CDR1 SGHVS and CDR2 FQNEAQ. CDR3 residues: CASSPTNYGYTF. In nucleotides, the CDR3 is TGTGCCAGCAGCCCCACTAACTATGGCTACACCTTC.

The chain uses TRBV29-1 and TRBJ2-6; a possible D gene is TRBD1 (5 bases). Trimming removed 4 bases at V and 4 bases at J, with 11 bases between. Germline V gene data show CDR1 as SQVTM and CDR2 as ANQGSEA. The CDR3 has 14 residues. As DNA, the CDR3 is TGCAGCGTTGGGGGCGCAGGGGGGGCCAACGTCCTGACTTTC. The encoded protein is CSVGGAGGANVLTF.

The chain joins TRBV21-1 to TRBJ2-5; the D segment call TRBD2 is taken from the table without a DNA check. TRBV21-1 is flagged as a pseudogene. This CDR3 comprises 17 residues. CDR3 in amino acids: CASSKALLKAEGETQYF. The CDR3 bases are TGTGCCAGCAGCAAAGCGCTTTTGAAGGCCGAGGGAGAGACCCAGTACTTC.

The chain is built from TRBV19 and TRBJ1-5; perhaps TRBD1 as D (5 bases). CDR3 length: 15 residues. V was pared by 2 bases and J by 2 bases, with 10 bases between. Germline V lookup: CDR1 LNHDA, CDR2 SQIVND (reference sequence). The CDR3 spells CASSIMAGGNQPQHF. CDR3 in DNA: TGTGCCAGTAGTATAATGGCGGGGGGCAATCAGCCCCAGCATTTT.

This chain links TRBV5-5 with TRBJ1-2; a weak D match, TRBD1 (5 bases). Germline V gene sequence: CDR1 SGHKS, CDR2 YYEKEE (reference sequence). V was pared by 4 bases and J by 5 bases, with 9 bases between. The CDR3 loop spans 12 amino acids. This chain's CDR3 is CASSPTVYGYTF. DNA for the CDR3: TGTGCCAGCAGCCCGACAGTTTATGGCTACACCTTC.

This clone was seen more than once but under ten times. The chain employs TRBV10-3 and TRBJ2-7, with 7 bases lining up with TRBD1. CDR1 and CDR2 (germline): ENHRY, SYGVKD. J was trimmed by 3 bases and V by 6 bases; bases with no gene match: 8. This CDR3 has 14 amino acids. The CDR3 sequence: CAIRGTAEGYEQYF. In nucleotides, the CDR3 is TGTGCCATCAGAGGGACAGCCGAGGGCTACGAGCAGTACTTC.